The 10 T cell receptor beta chains listed next were all sequenced from one sample in a study of T-cell reconstitution after alpha-beta-depleted transplantation in children. The authors prepared the TCRbeta library with unique molecular identifiers. TCRdb ran MiXCR on the PCR reads and lists one entry per CDR3 protein. The table records 450,000 to 550,000 distinct CDR3 sequences, roughly 11% of them present only once. The sequences come from PBMCs, mostly from graft donor cells, collected 180 days after TCRalphabeta/CD19-depleted stem cell transplant. These receptors came from a female patient aged 2 to 10 who had a stem cell transplant for aplastic anemia, so the T cells may come from the graft donor.

This clonotype showed up many times. The CDR3 here is CASSFARRNTGELFF. The CDR3 DNA reads as TGTGCCAGCAGTTTTGCCAGGCGTAACACCGGGGAGCTGTTTTTT. The V gene is TRBV27, the J gene TRBJ2-2; D is ambiguous. Trimming removed 3 bases at V and 2 bases at J, with 10 bases between. The CDR3 length is 15 residues. Germline CDR1 MNHEY, CDR2 SMNVEV (reference sequence).

This clonotype showed up just a few times. The CDR3 DNA follows: TGCGCCAGCAGCCAAGATCGTTGGGGCTACGAGCAGTACTTC. Residues: CASSQDRWGYEQYF. The chain combines TRBV4-3 with TRBJ2-7; D not resolved. The V gene lost 0 bases and the J gene lost 3 bases, with 9 bases spanning the gap. Germline CDR1 reads LGHNA; CDR2 reads YSLEER. The CDR3 runs 14 residues.

This clonotype has just a few counts. The chain combines TRBV6-1 with TRBJ1-2, with D tentatively TRBD1 (5 bases). Germline CDR1 and CDR2: MNHNS and SASEGT. Trimming stripped 7 bases from V and 5 bases from J, with 20 bases between. The CDR3 runs 15 residues. CDR3 loop: CASTTAGTGPYGYTF. DNA of the CDR3: TGTGCCAGCACCACAGCCGGGACGGGCCCTTATGGCTACACCTTC.

The genes are TRBV28 and TRBJ1-1; 8 bases fit TRBD1. Germline lookup yields CDR1 MDHEN and CDR2 SYDVKM. Trimming cost V 8 bases and J 2 bases; bases outside gene matches: 7. This CDR3 comprises 14 residues. CDR3 in DNA: TGTGCCAGCGCGAGACAGGGGATCAACACTGAAGCTTTCTTT. Protein product: CASARQGINTEAFF. The whole variable domain, filled in from reference TRBV28 and TRBJ1-1, reads DVKVTQSSRYLVKRTGEKVFLECVQDMDHENMFWYRQDPGLGLRLIYFSYDVKMKEKGDIPEGYSVSREKKERFSLILESASTNQTSMYLCASARQGINTEAFFGQGTRLTVV.

This clonotype was seen a few times. The J gene is TRBJ2-1, the V gene TRBV6-1; weak D call: TRBD2 (5 bases). V dropped 4 bases and J dropped 8 bases, with 15 bases sitting between them. Germline CDR1 and CDR2: MNHNS and SASEGT. The CDR3 has 14 amino acids. The CDR3 DNA reads as TGTGCCAGCAGTGTTGTATTACTAGGCGATGAGCAGTTCTTC. It translates to CASSVVLLGDEQFF.

This clonotype was picked up a small number of times. J is TRBJ2-1 and V is TRBV7-2; D is unresolved. Per germline, CDR1 SGHTA and CDR2 FQGNSA. This CDR3 is 15 amino acids long. Trimming took 1 base from V and 5 from J, leaving 12 bases between them. Here the CDR3 DNA reads TGTGCCAGCAGCTTAGGTAGGGTGGGTAACAATGAGCAGTTCTTC. Translating gives CASSLGRVGNNEQFF.

In its sample, this clonotype was seen a few times. The genes are TRBV28 and TRBJ2-7; TRBD1 matches 7 bases. CDR3 length: 14 amino acids. V gave up 3 bases and J gave up 2 bases; unmatched junction bases: 4. Germline loops: CDR1 MDHEN, CDR2 SYDVKM. The CDR3 here is CASSFGQVAYEQYF. The CDR3, as DNA: TGTGCCAGCAGTTTCGGACAGGTGGCCTACGAGCAGTACTTC.

V is TRBV24-1 and J is TRBJ2-5, with D unclear. The germline V gene has CDR1 KGHDR and CDR2 SFDVKD. V was shortened by 3 bases and J by 5 bases, with 15 bases between the two germline ends. This CDR3 has 15 amino acids. In DNA form, the CDR3 reads TGTGCCACCAGTGATACTAACCGTGGGCGCGAGACCCAGTACTTC. Translation gives CATSDTNRGRETQYF.

In this sample, this clonotype turned up a few times. The chain couples TRBV7-6 to TRBJ2-7; 9 nucleotides match TRBD1. The CDR3 contains 17 residues. V lost 5 bases to trimming and J lost 4 bases; unmatched junction nucleotides: 15. Looked up from germline, CDR1 is SGHVS and CDR2 is FNYEAQ. Here the CDR3 reads CASSHNVLGTGSYEQYF. The CDR3 coding sequence is TGTGCCAGCAGCCACAACGTATTAGGGACAGGGAGTTACGAGCAGTACTTC.

V is TRBV4-3 and J is TRBJ2-1, with 10 nucleotides matching TRBD2. The V gene end was trimmed by 1 base and the J gene end by 9 bases; junction bases not matched to a gene: 12. This CDR3 has 17 residues. Germline lookup yields CDR1 LGHNA and CDR2 YSLEER. CDR3 region: CASSQGTSAGGPGEQFF. CDR3 sequence (DNA): TGCGCCAGCAGCCAAGGTACTTCAGCGGGAGGGCCCGGTGAGCAGTTCTTC.